These 27 T cell receptor beta chains were all obtained from the same sample, sequenced in a study of human T cells and chemical hapten exposure. Each CDR3 protein gets one entry after TCRdb re-called the RACE reads with MiXCR. The sample carries about 51,000 distinct CDR3 sequences, 9.4% recorded once. Time point reported: pre-sensitization, week 0. Treatment in this sample: therapeutic diphenylcyclopropenone sensitization with weekly scalp DPC. The specimen was whole blood, collected in connection with sensitization to the hapten diphenylcyclopropenone (DPC). The receptors here all came from a woman in her 40s with alopecia areata. Some clones in this sample may be carry-over from other donors' samples.

The rearrangement links TRBV5-1 to TRBJ2-3; D is uncertain. The CDR3 contains 14 residues. Per germline, CDR1 SGHRS and CDR2 YFSETQ. V dropped 2 bases and J dropped 3 bases, with 10 bases sitting between them. DNA of the CDR3: TGCGCCAGCAGCTTAGGTACCCTTACAGATACGCAGTATTTT. Residues: CASSLGTLTDTQYF.

This clonotype was observed many times. The genes are TRBV3-1 and TRBJ2-1, with 8 bases lining up with TRBD2. V was pared by 1 base and J by 4 bases, with 6 bases of the junction left unmatched. The CDR3 has 16 residues. From germline, CDR1 is LGHDT and CDR2 YNNKEL (reference sequence). The CDR3, as DNA: TGTGCCAGCAGCCAAGTCAAGGGACTAGGATACAATGAGCAGTTCTTC. Amino acid sequence: CASSQVKGLGYNEQFF.

Ten or more counts support this clonotype. The V call is TRBV5-4, the J call TRBJ1-1; TRBD1 agrees at 7 bases. This CDR3 is built from 13 residues. Germline lookup yields CDR1 SGHNT and CDR2 YYREEE (reference sequence). Trimming took 3 bases from V and 7 from J; bases not matched to a gene: 6. CDR3 coding DNA: TGTGCCAGCAGCTCCGGGACAGCGTATGAAGCTTTCTTT. This gives the protein CASSSGTAYEAFF.

The J gene is TRBJ1-1, the V gene TRBV4-3; possible D gene TRBD1, 6 bases. CDR1 is LGHNA, CDR2 YSLEER, per germline. There are 16 residues in the CDR3. V lost 6 bases and J lost 5, with 22 bases in between. CDR3: CASRTWRGDTRTEAFF. CDR3 DNA sequence: TGCGCCAGCAGGACTTGGAGGGGGGATACAAGGACTGAAGCTTTCTTT.

V is TRBV2 and J is TRBJ2-2; 8 nucleotides align to TRBD1. This CDR3 contains 13 residues. J lost 7 bases, V lost 7 bases, and 5 bases had no gene match. Germline CDR1 reads SNHLY; CDR2 reads FYNNEI. The CDR3 region is CASNGQGVGELFF. CDR3 DNA: TGTGCCAGCAACGGACAGGGAGTCGGGGAGCTGTTTTTT.

This clonotype was seen ten or more times. This chain uses TRBV2 with TRBJ2-6; D is uncertain. The CDR3 totals 16 residues. The germline CDR1 and CDR2 sequences are SNHLY and FYNNEI. V was shortened by 11 bases and J by 3 bases, with 20 bases between the two germline ends. CDR3 bases: TGTGCCGCTATGGGTCCCAGCGTGCTTGGGGCCAACGTCCTGACTTTC. Translating it yields CAAMGPSVLGANVLTF.

V and J are TRBV18 and TRBJ1-1; 11 bases are a match to TRBD1. Looked up from germline, CDR1 is KGHSH and CDR2 is LQKENI. The length of the CDR3 is 16 residues. The trim removed 1 base at V and 4 bases at J, leaving 5 bases unmatched. This CDR3 reads CASSPLDRGLGTEAFF. The CDR3 coding sequence is TGTGCCAGCTCACCACTGGACAGGGGGCTCGGCACTGAAGCTTTCTTT.

The sample holds many counts of this clonotype. The J gene is TRBJ2-5, the V gene TRBV7-2, with TRBD2 as a possible D gene (6 bases). V lost 2 bases and J lost 0, with 10 bases in between. The germline gives CDR1 SGHTA, CDR2 FQGNSA. The CDR3 is 15 amino acids. CDR3 protein: CASSLNRGYQETQYF. The CDR3 DNA is TGTGCCAGCAGCTTAAACCGGGGGTACCAAGAGACCCAGTACTTC. The complete variable domain, with remaining parts taken from reference TRBV7-2 and TRBJ2-5, reads GAGVSQSPSNKVTEKGKDVELRCDPISGHTALYWYRQSLGQGLEFLIYFQGNSAPDKSGLPSDRFSAERTGGSVSTLTIQRTQQEDSAVYLCASSLNRGYQETQYFGPGTRLLVL.

This clonotype was seen ten or more times. The CDR3 sequence: CASSYNRDFHNEQFF. The CDR3 nucleotides read TGTGCCAGCAGTTACAACCGGGACTTCCACAATGAGCAGTTCTTC. The chain couples TRBV3-1 to TRBJ2-1; D is perhaps TRBD2 (6 bases). Germline CDR1 is LGHDT and CDR2 is YNNKEL (reference sequence). V was clipped by 6 bases and J by 5 bases, with 17 bases between them. This CDR3 comprises 15 residues.

J is TRBJ2-1 and V is TRBV11-1; 10 bases are shared with TRBD2. The CDR3 contains 13 residues. Germline V CDR1 and CDR2: SGHAT, FQDESV (reference sequence). The ends lost 3 bases at V and 15 bases at J; junction bases unmatched: 8. The CDR3 sequence: CASSLILAGESFF. CDR3 in DNA: TGTGCCAGCAGCTTGATCCTAGCGGGAGAGTCGTTCTTC.

This chain uses TRBV6-4 with TRBJ2-7; the match to TRBD2 covers 7 bases. CDR1 is MRHNA, CDR2 SNTAGT, per germline. After removal of 5 bases from V and 6 bases from J, the junction contained 10 bases not matched to a gene. CDR3 length equals 14 residues. CDR3 loop: CASSPTAGGSEQYF. The CDR3 DNA reads TGTGCCAGCAGTCCCACCGCCGGCGGGAGCGAGCAGTACTTC.

This clonotype was seen at least ten times. The V call is TRBV5-1, the J call TRBJ2-3; 8 nucleotides align to TRBD2. The CDR3 is made up of 15 amino acids. Germline CDR1 reads SGHRS; CDR2 reads YFSETQ. The ends lost 0 bases at V and 9 bases at J; junction bases unmatched: 9. Here the CDR3 DNA reads TGCGCCAGCAGCTTGGACAGCGGGGGCCCCGGGACGCAGTATTTT. This encodes CASSLDSGGPGTQYF. Complete variable domain (other parts from reference TRBV5-1 and TRBJ2-3): KAGVTQTPRYLIKTRGQQVTLSCSPISGHRSVSWYQQTPGQGLQFLFEYFSETQRNKGNFPGRFSGRQFSNSRSEMNVSTLELGDSALYLCASSLDSGGPGTQYFGPGTRLTVL.

This clonotype was seen at least ten times. The gene calls are TRBV11-1 and TRBJ1-2; unclear D gene. The CDR3 runs 14 residues. Germline-derived CDR1 and CDR2 are SGHAT and FQDESV (reference sequence). Trimming stripped 1 base from V and 6 bases from J, with 12 bases between. The CDR3 protein is CASSLGRARDGYTF. Here the CDR3 DNA reads TGTGCCAGCAGCTTAGGACGGGCCAGAGATGGCTACACCTTC.

By share, this clonotype counts as medium-sized. As DNA, the CDR3 is TGTGCCAGCAGTTACTCGACGGGGGGCACTGAAGCTTTCTTT. Its translation: CASSYSTGGTEAFF. V gene TRBV6-5 combines with J gene TRBJ1-1; D is possibly TRBD1 (5 bases). The CDR3 spans 14 residues. Per the germline V gene, CDR1 is MNHEY and CDR2 is SVGAGI. Between the trimmed V and J ends, which lost 0 bases and 4 bases, there was a span of 9 bases.

This sequence joins TRBV5-1 and TRBJ2-2; a possible D gene is TRBD2 (5 bases). Trimming took off 2 bases at V and 6 bases at J, with 5 bases between the two ends. CDR3 length: 12 residues. The germline V gene has CDR1 SGHRS and CDR2 YFSETQ. The CDR3 reads CASSFGAGELFF. The CDR3 DNA is TGCGCCAGCAGCTTCGGGGCCGGGGAGCTGTTTTTT. The full variable domain, in which reference TRBV5-1 and TRBJ2-2 provide the parts outside the CDR3, is KAGVTQTPRYLIKTRGQQVTLSCSPISGHRSVSWYQQTPGQGLQFLFEYFSETQRNKGNFPGRFSGRQFSNSRSEMNVSTLELGDSALYLCASSFGAGELFFGEGSRLTVL.

This clonotype appeared many times. The V call is TRBV7-2, the J call TRBJ2-7; 7 positions match TRBD1. CDR1 is SGHTA and CDR2 is FQGNSA in the germline V gene. CDR3 length: 15 residues. V shed 2 bases and J 3 bases; nucleotides not matched to a gene: 7. CDR3 coding DNA: TGTGCCAGCAGCTTACTCCGGGACAGAAACTACGAGCAGTACTTC. As protein: CASSLLRDRNYEQYF.

This clonotype was counted between two and nine times. This chain connects TRBV7-2 to TRBJ1-1, with D perhaps TRBD1 (6 bases). Trimming shortened V by 0 bases and J by 7 bases, and 18 bases separated the two germline ends. Germline CDR1 SGHTA, CDR2 FQGNSA. The CDR3 contains 16 residues. CDR3 loop: CASSLASAGGVSEAFF. CDR3 in DNA: TGTGCCAGCAGCTTAGCCTCCGCGGGGGGCGTGAGTGAAGCTTTCTTT.

This clonotype was detected many times. V gene TRBV2 combines with J gene TRBJ1-5; no firm D call. This CDR3 is 16 amino acids long. V lost 4 bases and J 2 bases, leaving 15 bases between the germline ends. The germline V gene encodes CDR1 SNHLY and CDR2 FYNNEI. The CDR3 is CASSVSLMVGNQPQHF. In DNA form, the CDR3 reads TGTGCCAGCAGTGTAAGCCTAATGGTCGGCAATCAGCCCCAGCATTTT.

This clonotype is medium-sized by share. This rearrangement joins TRBV20-1 to TRBJ2-3; 8 bases line up with TRBD2. Unmatched junction bases numbered 11, after V lost 2 bases and J lost 4 bases. CDR3 length equals 16 residues. CDR1 is DFQATT and CDR2 is SNEGSKA in the germline V gene (reference sequence). The CDR3 nucleotides are TGCAGTGCTAGACCAACTAGCGGCGGGAGATCAGATACGCAGTATTTT. It yields the protein CSARPTSGGRSDTQYF.

This clonotype has a count of ten or more. The rearrangement links TRBV7-2 to TRBJ2-7; 7 bases are a match to TRBD1. The length of the CDR3 is 16 residues. J gave up 4 bases and V 3 bases, and 12 bases lay outside the gene matches. Germline values: CDR1 SGHTA, CDR2 FQGNSA. CDR3 region: CASSFSGTAQIYEQYF. DNA of the CDR3: TGTGCCAGCAGCTTCTCCGGGACAGCGCAAATTTACGAGCAGTACTTC.

This clonotype was found many times. The chain couples TRBV7-6 to TRBJ2-3; D unresolved. The CDR3 is made up of 12 amino acids. Germline V gene sequence: CDR1 SGHVS, CDR2 FNYEAQ. V lost 2 bases to trimming and J lost 0 bases, with 0 bases between them. Here the CDR3 reads CASSLSTDTQYF. The CDR3 DNA reads as TGTGCCAGCAGCTTAAGCACAGATACGCAGTATTTT.

Concerning this clonotype itself: A clone one base away is much larger, so this may be a read error. The J gene is TRBJ2-3, the V gene TRBV5-5; 10 positions match TRBD2. CDR1 is SGHKS, CDR2 YYEKEE, per germline (reference sequence). Trimming removed 5 bases from V and 6 bases from J; junction bases left unmatched: 9. This CDR3 has 15 residues. The CDR3 protein is CASRPPGLAMDTQYF. The CDR3 bases are TGTGCCAGCAGACCACCGGGACTAGCGATGGATACGCAGTATTTT.

The chain has TRBV6-5 and TRBJ2-7, with unresolved D. The V and J ends lost 2 bases and 2 bases respectively, with 13 bases between them. Germline V gene lookup returns CDR1 MNHEY and CDR2 SVGAGI. The CDR3 loop spans 15 amino acids. The chain's CDR3 is CASSYRRALPYEQYF. The DNA of the CDR3 is TGTGCCAGCAGTTACCGGCGAGCTCTACCCTACGAGCAGTACTTC.

This clonotype was observed many times. This chain links TRBV20-1 with TRBJ1-4; 9 positions agree with TRBD1. V lost 5 bases and J lost 8; bases outside the gene matches: 9. This CDR3 comprises 14 residues. Germline CDR1 is DFQATT and CDR2 is SNEGSKA (reference sequence). CDR3 in amino acids: CSAGKQGAREKLFF. The CDR3 DNA sequence: TGCAGTGCTGGAAAACAGGGGGCGCGCGAAAAACTGTTTTTT.

This clonotype was seen many times. The V and J genes are TRBV19 and TRBJ2-7; D possibly uses TRBD1 or TRBD2 (6 bases each). Germline lookup yields CDR1 LNHDA and CDR2 SQIVND (reference sequence). Trimming removed 6 bases from V and 1 base from J, with 16 bases in between. The CDR3 has 15 residues. CDR3 sequence reads: CASRPTGSGSYEQYF. The CDR3 bases are TGTGCCAGTAGGCCCACAGGGAGCGGGTCCTACGAGCAGTACTTC.

This clonotype was seen ten or more times. This rearrangement joins TRBV2 to TRBJ2-1; D gene unclear. The CDR3 contains 15 residues. Trimming pared 1 base from V and 10 bases from J, leaving 17 bases between. The germline V gene encodes CDR1 SNHLY and CDR2 FYNNEI. The DNA of the CDR3 is TGTGCCAGCAGTGAAGGCGGCTTCTCCCTCCGGGAGCAGTTCTTC. This sequence encodes CASSEGGFSLREQFF.

A word on this clonotype: A much larger clone sits a single nucleotide away, making a read error possible. This chain uses TRBV12-3 or TRBV12-4 with TRBJ1-1, with no clear D. CDR3 length equals 11 residues. CDR3 protein: CASSRDSEASF. The CDR3 DNA reads as TGTGCCAGCAGTCGGGATTCTGAAGCTTCCTTT.